The clone carrying this TCR beta chain was recorded at least ten times. What it binds is unknown. The J segment lost 4 bases and the V segment lost 6 bases, leaving 13 bases of the junction unmatched. The CDR3 extends over 15 amino acids. Germline CDR1 reads DFQATT; CDR2 reads SNEGSKA (reference sequence). Time point meaning: patch test 2, 6 weeks after DPC sensitization. Described treatment: therapeutic diphenylcyclopropenone sensitization with weekly scalp DPC. The study drew its donors from alopecia patients who were 18 to 70 years old and suitable for DPC. These data belong to a study of human T cells and chemical hapten exposure. Study-level results: Patch test score was positively correlated with the counts of TCRs that had expanded at PT1.

Unique molecular identifiers were attached to individual cDNA molecules during library preparation. TCRdb called the RACE reads again in MiXCR, with one record for every CDR3 protein. The sample yields 350,000 to 400,000 distinct CDR3 sequences, about 6.9% seen once. The receptor comes from a woman aged 18-35 years with alopecia areata. Some clones in this sample may be carry-over from other donors' samples. The sample here was whole blood, taken in connection with sensitization to the hapten diphenylcyclopropenone (DPC). This chain joins TRBV20-1 and TRBJ1-1, with TRBD1 identical over 8 bases. CDR3 nucleotide sequence: TGCAGTGCACCACAGATGGACAGGGATTCCACTGAAGCTTTCTTT. Translating it yields CSAPQMDRDSTEAFF.